These 14 T cell receptor beta chains originate from one sample sequenced in a study of blood T cell repertoires in COVID-19. Libraries were prepared by immunoSEQ multiplex PCR; TCRdb keeps only in-frame clonotypes and omits some of them. The sample includes approximately 210,000 clones, roughly four fifths of them seen just once. Sequenced input: PBMCs or T cells enriched from blood (not recorded which). The receptors were sampled from a woman aged 55-69 years who had recovered from COVID-19.

The genes are TRBV28 and TRBJ2-7; D might be TRBD1 (5 bases). This CDR3 spans 15 amino acids. Germline-derived CDR1 and CDR2 are MDHEN and SYDVKM. V lost 3 bases and J lost 3, with 15 bases in between. CDR3: CASSLTRTPLYEQYF. The CDR3 bases are TGTGCCAGCAGTTTGACGAGGACACCCCTCTACGAGCAGTACTTC.

V and J are TRBV6-5 and TRBJ1-1, with 7 bases fitting TRBD1. Germline V gives CDR1 MNHEY, CDR2 SVGAGI. V was clipped by 7 bases and J by 0 bases; unmatched bases: 5. CDR3 length: 14 amino acids. Here the CDR3 DNA reads TGTGCCAGCAAGGCGGGACAGATGAACACTGAAGCTTTCTTT. It specifies CASKAGQMNTEAFF.

The chain carries TRBV20-1 and TRBJ1-3, with D uncertain. V lost 6 bases to trimming and J lost 7 bases, with 10 bases between them. The germline gives CDR1 DFQATT, CDR2 SNEGSKA (reference sequence). CDR3 size: 11 residues. CDR3 sequence (DNA): TGCAGTGCCGCACGCGGCAACACCATATATTTT. This sequence encodes CSAARGNTIYF.

The chain carries TRBV7-2 and TRBJ2-7, with D maybe TRBD1 (5 bases). V lost 2 bases to trimming and J lost 0 bases, with 8 bases between them. The CDR3 contains 14 residues. Per the germline V gene, CDR1 is SGHTA and CDR2 is FQGNSA. In DNA form, the CDR3 reads TGTGCCAGCAGCTTAAGTGACAGCTCCTACGAGCAGTACTTC. Translating gives CASSLSDSSYEQYF.

V usage is TRBV7-9 and J usage is TRBJ2-7, with 7 bases that match TRBD1. Germline values: CDR1 SEHNR, CDR2 FQNEAQ (reference sequence). The junction had 13 bases not matched to a gene; V was cut back by 5 bases and J by 3 bases. CDR3 length: 16 amino acids. The DNA of the CDR3 is TGTGCCAGCAGCCATCCCGGGACAGCCCTAGACTACGAGCAGTACTTC. Amino acid sequence: CASSHPGTALDYEQYF.

This rearrangement joins TRBV7-9 to TRBJ1-4; weak D call: TRBD1 (5 bases). CDR1 and CDR2 from the germline V gene are SEHNR and FQNEAQ (reference sequence). The CDR3 covers 14 residues. V was shortened by 11 bases and J by 4 bases, with 17 bases between the two germline ends. Written as DNA, the CDR3 is TGTGCCGGCGCCACGGGGGGTAATAATGAAAAACTGTTTTTT. Translation: CAGATGGNNEKLFF.

This chain connects TRBV6-5 to TRBJ2-5; 7 positions agree with TRBD2. After removal of 2 bases from V and 3 bases from J, the junction contained 3 bases not matched to a gene. Germline V gene sequence: CDR1 MNHEY, CDR2 SVGAGI. The CDR3 is 14 residues long. The CDR3 coding sequence is TGTGCCAGCAGTTACCAGCGGGGAAAAGAGACCCAGTACTTC. Its protein product is CASSYQRGKETQYF.

This chain uses TRBV10-3 with TRBJ2-2; 9 nucleotides agree with TRBD1. V trimming: 6 bases; J trimming: 6 bases; junction bases outside the gene matches: 2. The CDR3 has 13 residues. Germline V gene lookup returns CDR1 ENHRY and CDR2 SYGVKD. The CDR3 coding sequence is TGTGCCATCAGCAGACAGGGGGCCGGGGAGCTGTTTTTT. Translating it yields CAISRQGAGELFF.

V and J are TRBV5-1 and TRBJ2-2; the match to TRBD2 covers 12 bases. The ends lost 4 bases at V and 4 bases at J; junction bases unmatched: 2. Per germline, CDR1 SGHRS and CDR2 YFSETQ. The length of the CDR3 is 15 residues. The CDR3 is CASSLTSGGTGELFF. CDR3 DNA: TGCGCCAGCAGCCTGACTAGCGGGGGCACCGGGGAGCTGTTTTTT.

The chain employs TRBV14 and TRBJ2-1, with a possible D match to TRBD2 (5 bases). The germline V gene encodes CDR1 SGHDN and CDR2 FVKESK. With 4 bases removed from V and 9 bases from J, the gap between germline ends came to 7 bases. This CDR3 is built from 11 residues. In DNA, the CDR3 is TGTGCCAGCAGCCGGAGGAGTGAGCAGTTCTTC. It encodes CASSRRSEQFF.

The chain uses TRBV20-1 and TRBJ2-1; TRBD2 agrees at 8 bases. The CDR3 is made up of 15 amino acids. J lost 0 bases, V lost 3 bases, and 4 bases had no gene match. Germline V gene lookup returns CDR1 DFQATT and CDR2 SNEGSKA (reference sequence). In nucleotides, the CDR3 is TGCAGTGCTAGTGCGCTAGCGGGCTCCTACAATGAGCAGTTCTTC. Its translation is CSASALAGSYNEQFF.

The V call is TRBV9, the J call TRBJ2-3; 7 bases agree with TRBD2. Germline V gene lookup returns CDR1 SGDLS and CDR2 YYNGEE. The CDR3 runs 16 residues. The V segment lost 0 bases and the J segment 2 bases; nucleotides outside the gene matches: 6. The CDR3 reads CASSVGASGTTDTQYF. CDR3 nucleotides: TGTGCCAGCAGCGTAGGGGCTAGCGGAACCACAGATACGCAGTATTTT.

J is TRBJ2-1 and V is TRBV12-5; 12 bases are shared with TRBD2. This CDR3 is built from 17 residues. With 1 base clipped from V and 1 base from J, the junction kept 2 bases outside the gene matches. Germline assignment: CDR1 LGHNT and CDR2 FRNRAP. The chain's CDR3 is CASGLGLAGGSYNEQFF. CDR3 nucleotide sequence: TGTGCTAGTGGTTTGGGGCTAGCGGGGGGGTCCTACAATGAGCAGTTCTTC.

The chain's CDR3 is CASSLSRTGYYEQYF. Written as DNA, the CDR3 is TGTGCCAGCAGTTTATCGAGGACAGGGTACTACGAGCAGTACTTC. The chain couples TRBV27 to TRBJ2-7; 8 positions match TRBD1. The CDR3 extends over 15 amino acids. With 0 bases clipped from V and 3 bases from J, the junction kept 4 bases outside the gene matches. Germline CDR1 and CDR2: MNHEY and SMNVEV (reference sequence).